The 2 T cell receptor beta chains in this list originate from one sample, sequenced in a study of OX40 agonist ivuxolimab in advanced cancers. The table came from immunoSEQ multiplex PCR; TCRdb's copy has only in-frame clones and leaves some out. The data contain about 110,000 clones, roughly 90% of them seen just once; the ten biggest clones take up around 0.64%. The sample here was CD4+ or CD8+ T cells sorted from blood, taken in a trial of the OX40 agonist ivuxolimab. These receptor sequences come from an adult with an advanced solid tumor such as melanoma, head and neck, liver or kidney cancer.

This clone was counted once. The chain joins TRBV2 to TRBJ1-3; possible D gene TRBD1, 5 bases. V lost 3 bases to trimming and J lost 7 bases, with 10 bases between them. Germline-derived CDR1 and CDR2 are SNHLY and FYNNEI. The CDR3 is made up of 13 amino acids. CDR3 protein: CASSDTGTNTIYF. The DNA of the CDR3 is TGTGCCAGCAGTGACACAGGAACGAACACCATATATTTT.

The V call is TRBV19, the J call TRBJ2-6; D is unresolved. Germline V lookup: CDR1 LNHDA, CDR2 SQIVND (reference sequence). The germline V and J ends were trimmed by 2 bases and 0 bases, with 2 bases remaining between them. The CDR3 spans 14 residues. The CDR3 DNA reads as TGTGCCAGTAGTATATACTCTGGGGCCAACGTCCTGACTTTC. Its protein is CASSIYSGANVLTF.